This TCR beta chain derives from a study of blood T cells in healthy people across ages. Study-wide findings and caveats: Among T cells, TCR beta diversity per million cells dropped roughly linearly as age rose.

A second about 7 to 12 cycle PCR used barcoded and J-beta primers. In TCRdb, the 5' RACE reads were re-called with MiXCR into one record per CDR3 protein. Among 500,000 to 650,000 distinct CDR3 sequences listed, about 27% were seen once. The V gene lost 6 bases and the J gene lost 6 bases, with 18 bases spanning the gap. The CDR3 loop spans 14 amino acids. Germline loops: CDR1 DFQATT, CDR2 SNEGSKA (reference sequence). This clonotype was seen more than once but under ten times. No antigen is known for it. This sample was also put to use in a study of T cells of mothers and their children.

Material for sequencing was blood. This TCR was recovered from a boy aged 2-9 years in good health. The rearrangement joins TRBV20-1 to TRBJ2-1, with unresolved D. The CDR3 DNA reads TGCAGTGCCCATCAAAAGCACCTGTTCAATGAGCAGTTCTTC. It yields the protein CSAHQKHLFNEQFF.